The sequence of this T cell receptor (beta chain) was determined in a study of early stage breast cancer tumors. This CDR3 contains 15 residues. V dropped 3 bases and J dropped 3; count of bases not matched to a gene: 6. CDR1 SGDLS and CDR2 YYNGEE come from the germline V gene. Profiled with immunoSEQ multiplex PCR; TCRdb holds only in-frame clones, not every one. The data contain 4,500 or so clones, 55% to 75% of them singletons. What was sequenced was normal breast tissue next to the tumor. The TCR sequence derives from a person aged 55 to 70 with breast cancer. The rearrangement joins TRBV9 to TRBJ1-1, with TRBD1 matching 9 bases. CDR3 sequence: CASSAGQGMYTEAFF. In DNA, the CDR3 is TGTGCCAGCAGCGCTGGACAGGGGATGTACACTGAAGCTTTCTTT.